Listed below are T cell receptor beta chains from one sample, sequenced in a study of CD8+CD57+ T cells in acquired aplastic anemia. A single record per CDR3 protein comes from TCRdb applying MiXCR to the reads. The table records 150,000 to 200,000 distinct CDR3 sequences, 55% to 75% of them present only once. The sample was sorted CD4+, CD8+, or CD8+CD57+ T cells (not recorded which) from PBMCs. These receptors all come from a human donor in good health. The CDR3 runs from the conserved cysteine through the conserved F or W. A D gene is named only where the DNA matches it firmly. A row's size may be missing; if present it is once, few, many or a size class.

V gene: TRBV7-9
CDR3 length: 15
D gene: TRBD2
J gene: TRBJ2-5
clone size: many
CDR3 protein: CASSLGLASSETQYF
CDR3 DNA: TGTGCCAGCAGCTTAGGACTAGCGAGTTCAGAGACCCAGTACTTC

V gene: TRBV24-1
CDR3 length: 13
D gene: .
J gene: TRBJ1-2
clone size: .
CDR3 protein: CALPGGGHYGYTF
CDR3 DNA: TGTGCCCTCCCGGGCGGGGGTCACTATGGCTACACCTTC

V gene: TRBV7-9
CDR3 length: 13
D gene: TRBD1
J gene: TRBJ2-7
clone size: .
CDR3 protein: CASSWTGAHEQYF
CDR3 DNA: TGTGCCAGCAGCTGGACAGGGGCCCACGAGCAGTACTTC

V gene: TRBV20-1
CDR3 length: 15
D gene: .
J gene: TRBJ1-5
clone size: .
CDR3 protein: CSAKGPRESNQPQHF
CDR3 DNA: TGCAGTGCTAAAGGACCCCGGGAAAGCAATCAGCCCCAGCATTTT

V gene: TRBV4-1
CDR3 length: 12
D gene: .
J gene: TRBJ2-3
clone size: many
CDR3 protein: CASSPPTDTQYF
CDR3 DNA: TGCGCCAGCAGCCCCCCCACAGATACGCAGTATTTT

V gene: TRBV7-8
CDR3 length: 13
D gene: TRBD1
J gene: TRBJ2-7
clone size: .
CDR3 protein: CASSLWDSYEQYF
CDR3 DNA: TGTGCCAGCAGCTTATGGGACAGCTACGAGCAGTACTTC

V gene: TRBV9
CDR3 length: 16
D gene: TRBD1
J gene: TRBJ2-7
clone size: many
CDR3 protein: CASSAAGQGDTYEQYF
CDR3 DNA: TGTGCCAGCAGCGCGGCCGGACAGGGGGACACCTACGAGCAGTACTTC

V gene: TRBV10-3
CDR3 length: 14
D gene: .
J gene: TRBJ2-3
clone size: .
CDR3 protein: CASQGLAQFDTQYF
CDR3 DNA: TGTGCCTCTCAAGGCCTTGCACAGTTTGATACGCAGTATTTT

V gene: TRBV7-3
CDR3 length: 15
D gene: TRBD1
J gene: TRBJ2-1
clone size: .
CDR3 protein: CASSLNGQGYNEQFF
CDR3 DNA: TGTGCCAGCAGCTTAAACGGACAGGGCTACAATGAGCAGTTCTTC

V gene: TRBV10-3
CDR3 length: 14
D gene: TRBD1
J gene: TRBJ1-1
clone size: .
CDR3 protein: CAISAPGQRVEAFF
CDR3 DNA: TGTGCCATCAGTGCACCGGGACAGAGGGTTGAAGCTTTCTTT

V gene: TRBV11-2
CDR3 length: 16
D gene: TRBD1
J gene: TRBJ2-7
clone size: many
CDR3 protein: CASSLEPGQGPYEQYF
CDR3 DNA: TGTGCCAGCAGCTTAGAGCCGGGACAGGGACCCTACGAGCAGTACTTC

V gene: TRBV20-1
CDR3 length: 16
D gene: TRBD1
J gene: TRBJ2-1
clone size: .
CDR3 protein: CSARVFWDRGPYEQFF
CDR3 DNA: TGCAGTGCTAGGGTTTTTTGGGACAGGGGGCCCTACGAGCAGTTCTTC

V gene: TRBV20-1
CDR3 length: 15
D gene: TRBD2
J gene: TRBJ2-7
clone size: .
CDR3 protein: CSARLAGGLAYEQYF
CDR3 DNA: TGCAGTGCTAGGCTAGCGGGAGGTTTAGCCTACGAGCAGTACTTC

V gene: TRBV20-1
CDR3 length: 17
D gene: .
J gene: TRBJ2-3
clone size: .
CDR3 protein: CSAPPGIAAISTDTQYF
CDR3 DNA: TGCAGTGCCCCCCCGGGAATAGCGGCTATCAGCACAGATACGCAGTACTTT

V gene: TRBV29-1
CDR3 length: 16
D gene: .
J gene: TRBJ1-1
clone size: .
CDR3 protein: CSVEVLYKGTSTEAFF
CDR3 DNA: TGCAGCGTTGAAGTCCTTTACAAGGGAACGAGCACTGAAGCTTTCTTT

V gene: TRBV6-4
CDR3 length: 15
D gene: .
J gene: TRBJ1-6
clone size: .
CDR3 protein: CASSDNEGSQSPLHF
CDR3 DNA: TGTGCCAGCAGTGACAATGAGGGGTCCCAATCACCCCTCCACTTT

V gene: TRBV7-8
CDR3 length: 15
D gene: TRBD1
J gene: TRBJ1-6
clone size: .
CDR3 protein: CASSIPDRGHSPLHF
CDR3 DNA: TGTGCCAGCAGCATCCCGGACAGGGGGCATTCACCCCTCCACTTT

V gene: TRBV2
CDR3 length: 12
D gene: .
J gene: TRBJ2-7
clone size: .
CDR3 protein: CASSEAVHEQYF
CDR3 DNA: TGTGCCAGCAGTGAAGCGGTTCACGAGCAGTACTTC

V gene: TRBV2
CDR3 length: 12
D gene: .
J gene: TRBJ1-1
clone size: .
CDR3 protein: CASSVKNTEAFF
CDR3 DNA: TGTGCCAGCAGTGTTAAGAACACTGAAGCTTTCTTT

V gene: TRBV29-1
CDR3 length: 12
D gene: .
J gene: TRBJ2-1
clone size: .
CDR3 protein: CSVEERYNEQFF
CDR3 DNA: TGCAGCGTTGAAGAGCGGTACAATGAGCAGTTCTTC

V gene: TRBV5-1
CDR3 length: 14
D gene: .
J gene: TRBJ1-3
clone size: .
CDR3 protein: CASSLGISGNTIYF
CDR3 DNA: TGCGCCAGCAGCTTGGGGATCTCTGGAAACACCATATATTTT

V gene: TRBV7-8
CDR3 length: 13
D gene: TRBD1
J gene: TRBJ1-1
clone size: .
CDR3 protein: CASSLVRQGEAFF
CDR3 DNA: TGTGCCAGCAGCTTAGTTCGACAGGGCGAAGCTTTCTTT

V gene: TRBV7-2
CDR3 length: 14
D gene: .
J gene: TRBJ2-1
clone size: few
CDR3 protein: CASVVLRRGNEQFF
CDR3 DNA: TGTGCCAGCGTGGTCCTCAGGCGGGGCAATGAGCAGTTCTTC

V gene: TRBV7-9
CDR3 length: 15
D gene: .
J gene: TRBJ1-2
clone size: .
CDR3 protein: CASSLSGTSNYGYTF
CDR3 DNA: TGTGCCAGCAGCTTATCCGGGACTTCCAACTATGGCTACACCTTC

V gene: TRBV24-1
CDR3 length: 15
D gene: .
J gene: TRBJ2-1
clone size: .
CDR3 protein: CATSERAVSYSEQFF
CDR3 DNA: TGTGCCACCAGTGAGAGGGCGGTAAGCTACAGTGAGCAGTTCTTC

V gene: TRBV7-9
CDR3 length: 16
D gene: TRBD2
J gene: TRBJ2-3
clone size: many
CDR3 protein: CASSSNAAGRVDTQYF
CDR3 DNA: TGTGCCAGCAGCTCCAACGCAGCGGGACGAGTAGATACGCAGTATTTT

V gene: TRBV4-2
CDR3 length: 13
D gene: .
J gene: TRBJ2-7
clone size: .
CDR3 protein: CASSFSGEYEQYF
CDR3 DNA: TGTGCCAGCAGCTTTTCAGGAGAGTACGAGCAGTACTTC

V gene: TRBV7-2
CDR3 length: 13
D gene: .
J gene: TRBJ2-7
clone size: once
CDR3 protein: CASSLAGTGGEDF
CDR3 DNA: TGTGCCAGCAGCTTAGCGGGTACAGGGGGGGAGGACTTC

V gene: TRBV9
CDR3 length: 17
D gene: .
J gene: TRBJ2-6
clone size: many
CDR3 protein: CASSVGGSGSGANVLTF
CDR3 DNA: TGTGCCAGCAGCGTTGGGGGATCGGGCTCTGGGGCCAACGTCCTGACTTTC

V gene: TRBV7-6
CDR3 length: 17
D gene: .
J gene: TRBJ2-1
clone size: .
CDR3 protein: CASSLDRRAHSYNEQFF
CDR3 DNA: TGTGCCAGCAGCTTAGATCGGCGGGCCCACTCCTACAATGAGCAGTTCTTC

V gene: TRBV15
CDR3 length: 13
D gene: .
J gene: TRBJ2-7
clone size: few
CDR3 protein: CATSRDPSYEQYF
CDR3 DNA: TGTGCCACCAGCAGAGATCCTAGTTACGAGCAGTACTTC

V gene: TRBV29-1
CDR3 length: 13
D gene: TRBD1
J gene: TRBJ1-4
clone size: many
CDR3 protein: CSGRTGKNEKLFF
CDR3 DNA: TGCAGCGGGAGGACAGGGAAAAATGAAAAACTGTTTTTT

V gene: TRBV5-1
CDR3 length: 14
D gene: TRBD1
J gene: TRBJ2-3
clone size: .
CDR3 protein: CASSVRQGADTQYF
CDR3 DNA: TGCGCCAGCAGCGTCCGACAGGGTGCAGATACGCAGTATTTT

V gene: TRBV7-9
CDR3 length: 13
D gene: .
J gene: TRBJ2-1
clone size: many
CDR3 protein: CASSLEGPNEQFF
CDR3 DNA: TGTGCCAGCAGCTTAGAAGGTCCAAATGAGCAGTTCTTC

V gene: TRBV5-8
CDR3 length: 14
D gene: .
J gene: TRBJ1-1
clone size: once
CDR3 protein: CASSFGWMDTEAFF
CDR3 DNA: TGTGCCAGCAGCTTTGGCTGGATGGACACTGAAGCTTTCTTT

V gene: TRBV5-1
CDR3 length: 13
D gene: .
J gene: TRBJ2-5
clone size: .
CDR3 protein: CASSYGYQETQYF
CDR3 DNA: TGCGCCAGCAGCTATGGGTATCAAGAGACCCAGTACTTC

V gene: TRBV24-1
CDR3 length: 16
D gene: TRBD1
J gene: TRBJ2-2
clone size: many
CDR3 protein: CATSELGQGADGELFF
CDR3 DNA: TGTGCCACCAGTGAGTTGGGACAGGGGGCGGACGGGGAGCTGTTTTTT

V gene: TRBV28
CDR3 length: 15
D gene: .
J gene: TRBJ1-6
clone size: .
CDR3 protein: CASSMMTGGLSALHF
CDR3 DNA: TGTGCCAGCAGTATGATGACAGGCGGCCTATCGGCCCTCCACTTT

V gene: TRBV7-7
CDR3 length: 16
D gene: TRBD1
J gene: TRBJ2-7
clone size: .
CDR3 protein: CASSLGPGQGSYEQYF
CDR3 DNA: TGTGCTAGCAGCTTAGGGCCGGGACAGGGCTCCTACGAGCAGTACTTC

V gene: TRBV19
CDR3 length: 12
D gene: .
J gene: TRBJ2-7
clone size: .
CDR3 protein: CASSETGRRVHF
CDR3 DNA: TGTGCCAGTAGTGAAACGGGACGACGGGTGCACTTC

V gene: TRBV29-1
CDR3 length: 13
D gene: .
J gene: TRBJ2-1
clone size: .
CDR3 protein: CSPSHGPNNEQFF
CDR3 DNA: TGCAGCCCCAGTCATGGCCCCAACAATGAGCAGTTCTTC

V gene: TRBV20-1
CDR3 length: 12
D gene: .
J gene: TRBJ1-2
clone size: .
CDR3 protein: CSASVGGSGYTF
CDR3 DNA: TGCAGTGCTAGCGTAGGGGGAAGTGGCTACACCTTC

V gene: TRBV29-1
CDR3 length: 13
D gene: .
J gene: TRBJ2-7
clone size: few
CDR3 protein: CSVEDEPRREQYF
CDR3 DNA: TGCAGCGTTGAAGATGAGCCCCGGCGCGAGCAGTACTTC

V gene: TRBV7-8
CDR3 length: 13
D gene: .
J gene: TRBJ2-1
clone size: .
CDR3 protein: CASSPMPGAAQFF
CDR3 DNA: TGTGCCAGCAGTCCTATGCCCGGGGCGGCGCAGTTCTTC

V gene: TRBV12-3/TRBV12-4
CDR3 length: 13
D gene: .
J gene: TRBJ2-1
clone size: .
CDR3 protein: CASSTSSGNEQFF
CDR3 DNA: TGTGCCAGCAGCACTAGTTCGGGGAATGAGCAGTTCTTC

V gene: TRBV6-6
CDR3 length: 15
D gene: .
J gene: TRBJ1-4
clone size: many
CDR3 protein: CASRRDSATNEKLFF
CDR3 DNA: TGTGCCAGCAGAAGAGACAGCGCAACTAATGAAAAACTGTTTTTT

V gene: TRBV24-1
CDR3 length: 14
D gene: .
J gene: TRBJ2-5
clone size: .
CDR3 protein: CATSDATEGETQYF
CDR3 DNA: TGTGCCACCAGTGATGCGACAGAGGGGGAGACCCAGTACTTC

V gene: TRBV10-3
CDR3 length: 14
D gene: TRBD1
J gene: TRBJ2-7
clone size: .
CDR3 protein: CAISEPDRAYEQYF
CDR3 DNA: TGTGCCATCAGTGAACCGGACAGGGCCTACGAGCAGTACTTC